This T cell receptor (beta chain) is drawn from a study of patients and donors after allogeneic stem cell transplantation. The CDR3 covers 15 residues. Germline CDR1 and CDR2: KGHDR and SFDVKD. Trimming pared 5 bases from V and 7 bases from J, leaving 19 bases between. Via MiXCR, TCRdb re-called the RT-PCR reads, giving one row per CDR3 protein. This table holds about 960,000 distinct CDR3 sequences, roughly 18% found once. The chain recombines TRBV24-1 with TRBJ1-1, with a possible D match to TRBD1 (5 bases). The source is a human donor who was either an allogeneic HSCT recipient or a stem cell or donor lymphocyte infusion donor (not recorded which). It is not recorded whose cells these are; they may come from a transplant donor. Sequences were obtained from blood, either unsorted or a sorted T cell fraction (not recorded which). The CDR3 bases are TGTGCCACCAGTGCCGGCAGCAATAACCAGGGTGAAGCTTTCTTT. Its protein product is CATSAGSNNQGEAFF.